This is a list of T cell receptor beta chains from one sample in a study of T cell responses to AZD1222 COVID-19 vaccine. Generated by immunoSEQ multiplex PCR, the TCRdb table keeps only in-frame clones and is missing some. The sample yields roughly 100,000 clones, roughly 91% seen once. Specimen: peripheral blood, collected 28 days after the second AZD1222 dose. Receptors were obtained from an adult who received the AZD1222 COVID-19 vaccine. CDR3s include the opening cysteine and the closing phenylalanine or tryptophan. Fields, in order: clone size, J gene, V gene, D gene, CDR3 protein, CDR3 DNA. A D gene is named only where the DNA matches it firmly. Not every row has a clone size; where given, it reads once, few, many or a size class.

abundance: -
j_gene: TRBJ2-3
v_gene: TRBV19
d_gene: -
CDR3aa: CASDEGGPDTQYF
CDR3nt: TGTGCCAGCGATGAGGGGGGCCCAGATACGCAGTATTTT

abundance: -
j_gene: TRBJ1-3
v_gene: TRBV5-1
d_gene: TRBD1
CDR3aa: CASSPQGGDTIYF
CDR3nt: TGCGCCAGCAGCCCGCAGGGGGGGGACACCATATATTTT

abundance: -
j_gene: TRBJ2-1
v_gene: TRBV11-2
d_gene: TRBD2
CDR3aa: CASSPIAGGPYGNNEQFF
CDR3nt: TGTGCCAGCAGCCCTATAGCGGGGGGGCCATACGGTAACAATGAGCAGTTCTTC

abundance: -
j_gene: TRBJ1-2
v_gene: TRBV6-5
d_gene: -
CDR3aa: CASTGAANYGYTF
CDR3nt: TGTGCCAGCACCGGGGCAGCTAACTATGGCTACACCTTC

abundance: -
j_gene: TRBJ1-2
v_gene: TRBV11-2
d_gene: TRBD1
CDR3aa: CASNHRGWLGGYTF
CDR3nt: TGTGCCAGCAACCACAGGGGCTGGTTGGGGGGCTACACCTTC

abundance: -
j_gene: TRBJ2-3
v_gene: TRBV11-3
d_gene: TRBD1
CDR3aa: CASSLGQPDTQYF
CDR3nt: TGTGCCAGCAGCTTGGGACAGCCAGATACGCAGTATTTT

abundance: -
j_gene: TRBJ1-5
v_gene: TRBV27
d_gene: -
CDR3aa: CASSYSGGPGQPQHF
CDR3nt: TGTGCCAGCAGTTATTCGGGGGGCCCCGGTCAGCCCCAGCATTTT

abundance: -
j_gene: TRBJ2-3
v_gene: TRBV5-1
d_gene: TRBD2
CDR3aa: CASSLARLAGGTQYF
CDR3nt: TGCGCCAGCAGCTTGGCCCGGCTAGCGGGGGGCACGCAGTATTTT

abundance: -
j_gene: TRBJ2-7
v_gene: TRBV5-5
d_gene: -
CDR3aa: CASSLARGGAYEQYF
CDR3nt: TGTGCCAGCAGCTTGGCCAGGGGCGGAGCCTACGAGCAGTACTTC

abundance: -
j_gene: TRBJ2-7
v_gene: TRBV27
d_gene: -
CDR3aa: CASSLSTGREQYF
CDR3nt: TGTGCCAGCAGTTTAAGTACAGGGCGTGAGCAGTACTTC

abundance: -
j_gene: TRBJ2-1
v_gene: TRBV3-1/TRBV3-2
d_gene: TRBD2
CDR3aa: CASSQDTASGVYNEQFF
CDR3nt: TGTGCCAGCAGCCAAGATACGGCTAGCGGGGTCTACAATGAGCAGTTCTTC

abundance: -
j_gene: TRBJ1-5
v_gene: TRBV6-5
d_gene: -
CDR3aa: CASSQGGQNQPQHF
CDR3nt: TGTGCCAGCAGTCAGGGCGGGCAAAATCAGCCCCAGCATTTT

abundance: -
j_gene: TRBJ2-7
v_gene: TRBV11-2
d_gene: -
CDR3aa: CASSVPGSYEQYF
CDR3nt: TGTGCCAGCAGCGTCCCTGGATCCTACGAGCAGTACTTC

abundance: -
j_gene: TRBJ2-7
v_gene: TRBV3-1/TRBV3-2
d_gene: -
CDR3aa: CASSQRRRTPYEQYF
CDR3nt: TGTGCCAGCAGCCAAAGGCGGCGCACACCCTACGAGCAGTACTTC

abundance: -
j_gene: TRBJ2-2
v_gene: TRBV5-1
d_gene: TRBD1
CDR3aa: CASSLPGTANTGELFF
CDR3nt: TGCGCCAGCAGCTTACCCGGGACAGCGAACACCGGGGAGCTGTTTTTT

abundance: -
j_gene: TRBJ2-7
v_gene: TRBV7-8
d_gene: TRBD1
CDR3aa: CASSKPGQDYEQYF
CDR3nt: TGTGCCAGCAGCAAACCGGGACAGGACTACGAGCAGTACTTC

abundance: -
j_gene: TRBJ1-2
v_gene: TRBV5-5
d_gene: -
CDR3aa: CASSGDNYGYTF
CDR3nt: TGTGCCAGCAGCGGAGACAACTATGGCTACACCTTC

abundance: once
j_gene: TRBJ1-2
v_gene: TRBV7-2
d_gene: -
CDR3aa: CASSPTRLGSNYGYTF
CDR3nt: TGTGCCAGCAGCCCCACCCGGTTGGGTTCTAACTATGGCTACACCTTC

abundance: -
j_gene: TRBJ1-2
v_gene: TRBV19
d_gene: TRBD1
CDR3aa: CASSIAASTGDGYTF
CDR3nt: TGTGCCAGTAGTATAGCCGCGTCCACAGGGGATGGCTACACCTTC

abundance: once
j_gene: TRBJ1-5
v_gene: TRBV11-2
d_gene: -
CDR3aa: CASRGDNQPQHF
CDR3nt: TGTGCGTCTCGGGGGGACAATCAGCCCCAGCATTTT

abundance: -
j_gene: TRBJ2-7
v_gene: TRBV4-3
d_gene: TRBD2
CDR3aa: CASSQDRLAGSSYEQYF
CDR3nt: TGCGCCAGCAGCCAAGATCGCCTAGCGGGGAGCTCCTACGAGCAGTACTTC

abundance: -
j_gene: TRBJ2-5
v_gene: TRBV2
d_gene: -
CDR3aa: CASQREQETQYF
CDR3nt: TGTGCCAGCCAAAGAGAGCAAGAGACCCAGTACTTC

abundance: -
j_gene: TRBJ1-5
v_gene: TRBV10-2
d_gene: -
CDR3aa: CASSGDQGGQPQHF
CDR3nt: TGCGCCAGCAGTGGGGATCAAGGAGGCCAGCCCCAGCATTTT

abundance: -
j_gene: TRBJ1-2
v_gene: TRBV3-1/TRBV3-2
d_gene: -
CDR3aa: CASSHGVNYGYTF
CDR3nt: TGTGCCAGCAGCCACGGCGTCAACTATGGCTACACCTTC

abundance: -
j_gene: TRBJ1-1
v_gene: TRBV19
d_gene: -
CDR3aa: CASSTGAATGLNTEAFF
CDR3nt: TGTGCCAGTAGTACCGGCGCCGCGACAGGTCTTAACACTGAAGCTTTCTTT

abundance: -
j_gene: TRBJ1-6
v_gene: TRBV19
d_gene: -
CDR3aa: CASRQDFAPNSPLHF
CDR3nt: TGTGCCAGTAGACAGGATTTCGCTCCAAATTCACCCCTCCACTTT

abundance: -
j_gene: TRBJ2-2
v_gene: TRBV6-5
d_gene: -
CDR3aa: CASRSAGADTGELFF
CDR3nt: TGTGCCAGCAGGAGTGCAGGGGCGGACACCGGGGAGCTGTTTTTT